The clone carrying this TCR beta chain showed up just once. The antigen remains undetermined. This record belongs to a study of T cell clonotyping in hematopoietic cell transplantation. Recipient blood drawn about 28 days pretransplant and days 30, 100, 180 after. Study results and caveats: CD4 and CD8 repertoire contributions could not be separated without sorting. Few recipient clonotypes overlapped donors; over 97% were de novo at given depth. After transplant, recipient diversity fell while pathologically expanded clonotypes grew through day 180.

The data were produced by immunoSEQ multiplex PCR, yet TCRdb's version contains in-frame clones alone and is incomplete. The sample yields over 10,000 clones, around 74% seen once. The V gene lost 4 bases and the J gene lost 4 bases, with 14 bases spanning the gap. Germline values: CDR1 MGHDK, CDR2 SYGVNS. This CDR3 is 15 amino acids long. This TCR derives from a male patient aged 60 to 75 who had an allogeneic stem cell transplant from an unrelated donor, so the T cells may come from the graft donor. Some clones in this sample may be carry-over from other donors' samples. This chain joins TRBV25-1 and TRBJ1-5; D is possibly TRBD1 (6 bases). The sample in question was peripheral blood mononuclear cells, obtained 180 days after allogeneic stem cell transplant. The CDR3 DNA follows: TGTGCCAGCAGTGGACCGGGGCAGGGGAATCAGCCCCAGCATTTT. Residues: CASSGPGQGNQPQHF.